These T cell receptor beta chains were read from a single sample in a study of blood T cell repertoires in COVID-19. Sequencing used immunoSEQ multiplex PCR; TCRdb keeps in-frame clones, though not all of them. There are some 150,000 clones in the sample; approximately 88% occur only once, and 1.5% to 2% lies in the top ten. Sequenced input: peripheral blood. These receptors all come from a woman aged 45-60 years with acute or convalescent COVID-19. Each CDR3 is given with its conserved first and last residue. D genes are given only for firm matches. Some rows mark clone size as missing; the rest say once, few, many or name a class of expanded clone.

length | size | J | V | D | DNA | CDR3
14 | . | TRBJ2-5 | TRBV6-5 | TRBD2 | TGTGCCAGCAGGCTAGCGGGGGGGCGTGGGACCCAGTACTTC | CASRLAGGRGTQYF
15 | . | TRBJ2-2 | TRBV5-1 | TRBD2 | TGCGCCAGCAGCTCTTTTGCGGGGGGTACCGGGGAGCTGTTTTTT | CASSSFAGGTGELFF
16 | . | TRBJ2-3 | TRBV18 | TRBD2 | TGTGCCAGCTCACCAAGTCTAGCGGGGGGAACAGATACGCAGTATTTT | CASSPSLAGGTDTQYF
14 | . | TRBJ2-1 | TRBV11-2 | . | TGTGCCAGCAGCTTAGAAACGGGATACAATGAGCAGTTCTTC | CASSLETGYNEQFF
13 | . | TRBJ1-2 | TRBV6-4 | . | TGTGCCAGCAGTCAGGGGCTTAACTATGGCTACACCTTC | CASSQGLNYGYTF
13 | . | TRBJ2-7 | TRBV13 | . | TGTGCCAGCAGTCAGACACCCTCCTACGAGCAGTACTTC | CASSQTPSYEQYF
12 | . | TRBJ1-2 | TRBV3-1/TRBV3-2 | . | TGTGCCAGCAGCCACCGGGACTGGGGCTACACCTTC | CASSHRDWGYTF
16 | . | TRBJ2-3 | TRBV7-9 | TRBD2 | TGTGCCAGCAGCTTAGCCGGGACTAGCAGCACAGATACGCAGTATTTT | CASSLAGTSSTDTQYF
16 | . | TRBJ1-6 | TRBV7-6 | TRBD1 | TGTGCCAGCAGCTCAACTGGGACAGGGTTAGTTTCACCCCTCCACTTT | CASSSTGTGLVSPLHF
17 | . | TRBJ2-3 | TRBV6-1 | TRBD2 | TGTGCCAGCAGTGCCGGGCCCCGAGCGGGACTCACAGATACGCAGTATTTT | CASSAGPRAGLTDTQYF
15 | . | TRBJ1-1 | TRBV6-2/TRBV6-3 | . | TGTGCCAGCAGTTACACCTTCCAGGGGAACACTGAAGCTTTCTTT | CASSYTFQGNTEAFF
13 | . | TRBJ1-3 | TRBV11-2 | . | TGTGCCAGCAATCGGGGGACTGGAAACACCATATATTTT | CASNRGTGNTIYF
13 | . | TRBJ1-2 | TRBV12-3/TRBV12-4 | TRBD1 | TGTGCCAGCAGTTTTGGGACAGACTATGGCTACACCTTC | CASSFGTDYGYTF
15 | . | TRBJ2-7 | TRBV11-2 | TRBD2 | TGTGCCAGCAGCTTACCAAGCGGGAGTGCTGGCGAGCAGTACTTC | CASSLPSGSAGEQYF
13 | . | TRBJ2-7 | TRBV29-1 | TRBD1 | TGCAGCGTTACGGGACAGGGCTCCTACGAGCAGTACTTC | CSVTGQGSYEQYF
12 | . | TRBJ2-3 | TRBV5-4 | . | TGTGCCAGCAGCGCCATCTCCACTGCGCAGTATTTT | CASSAISTAQYF
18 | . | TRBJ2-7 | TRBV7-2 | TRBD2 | TGTGCCAGCAGCTTAGGGCCCGATTTGGGCGGGGGGGACTACGAGCAGTACTTC | CASSLGPDLGGGDYEQYF
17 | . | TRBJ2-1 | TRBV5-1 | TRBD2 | TGCGCCAGCAGCTTGTCGCCTAGCGGGGGGGCAAGTAATGAGCAGTTCTTC | CASSLSPSGGASNEQFF
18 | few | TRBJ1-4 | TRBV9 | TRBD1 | TGTGCCAGCAGCGTAGGGGGACAGACGAACCCCGGGACAGAAAAACTGTTTTTT | CASSVGGQTNPGTEKLFF
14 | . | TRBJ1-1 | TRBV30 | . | TGTGCCTGGAGTCCCGAAAGGCGCGGAACTGAAGCTTTCTTT | CAWSPERRGTEAFF
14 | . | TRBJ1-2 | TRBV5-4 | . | TGTGCCAGCAGCCCCGGCGGGACGCCATATGGCTACACCTTC | CASSPGGTPYGYTF
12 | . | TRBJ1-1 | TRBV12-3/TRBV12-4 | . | TGTGCCAGCAGTCAGATGATTACTGAAGCTTTCTTT | CASSQMITEAFF
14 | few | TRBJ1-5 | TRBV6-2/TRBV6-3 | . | TGTGCCAGCAGTTACTCAGGCGGTAATCAGCCCCAGCATTTT | CASSYSGGNQPQHF
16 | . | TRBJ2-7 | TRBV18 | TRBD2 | TGTGCCAGCTCACCACCCGGACTAGCGGGTGTCTACGAGCAGTACTTC | CASSPPGLAGVYEQYF
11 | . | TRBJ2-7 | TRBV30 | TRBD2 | TGTGCCTCCGGGAGGACCTCCGAGCAGTACTTC | CASGRTSEQYF
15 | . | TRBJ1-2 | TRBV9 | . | TGTGCCAGCAGCGTAGGGGGCCCAGCTAACTATGGCTACACCTTC | CASSVGGPANYGYTF
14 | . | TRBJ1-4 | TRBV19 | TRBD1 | TGTGCCAGTAGTTGGACAGGGACTAATGAAAAACTGTTTTTT | CASSWTGTNEKLFF
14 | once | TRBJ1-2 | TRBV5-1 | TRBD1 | TGCGCCAGCAGTTATTCAGGGGGCAACTATGGCTACACCTTC | CASSYSGGNYGYTF
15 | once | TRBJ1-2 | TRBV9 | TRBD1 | TGTGCCAGCAGCTTAACCGGGACAGGGGGCGGTGGCTACACCTTC | CASSLTGTGGGGYTF
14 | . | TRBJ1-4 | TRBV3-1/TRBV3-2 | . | TGTGCCAGCAGCGCTAGAGGGCTTAATGAAAAACTGTTTTTT | CASSARGLNEKLFF
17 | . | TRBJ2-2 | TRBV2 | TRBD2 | TGTGCCAGCCGACGCCTAGCGGGAGGGCCACAGACCGGGGAGCTGTTTTTT | CASRRLAGGPQTGELFF
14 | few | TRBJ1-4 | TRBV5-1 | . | TGCGCCAGCAGCTTGACGCCCTTGGAGCGGAAACTGTTTTTT | CASSLTPLERKLFF